The TCR beta chain under discussion was sequenced for a study of technical replicates of blood from several donors. Trimming stripped 0 bases from V and 3 bases from J, with 14 bases between. The germline gives CDR1 ENHRY, CDR2 SYGVKD. This CDR3 is built from 16 residues. Using immunoSEQ multiplex PCR, the repertoire was profiled, and TCRdb retains in-frame clones only, with some absent. The top ten hold approximately 5% of the sample, which has tens of thousands of clones, roughly 86% seen once. The TCR sequence derives from a human donor in good health. Some clones in this sample may be carry-over from other donors' samples. The sequenced sample was PBMCs. The rearrangement links TRBV10-3 to TRBJ2-5; D is possibly TRBD2 (5 bases). The CDR3 DNA sequence: TGTGCCATCAGTGAGTCTGCTCGTACGGGGAAAGAGACCCAGTACTTC. Its protein is CAISESARTGKETQYF.